The source of this T cell receptor (beta chain) is a study of tumor and adjacent non-tumor tissue in lung cancer. Three rounds of nested PCR, following a modified ARM-PCR protocol, produced the TCRbeta library. MiXCR, run by TCRdb on the multiplex PCR reads, gives a single entry per CDR3 protein. The repertoire holds some 97,000 distinct CDR3 sequences, with about 62% as singletons. This clonotype was counted only a few times. No cell sorting was done before RNA was extracted from the tissue. The normal lung tissue was taken more than 3 cm from the tumor edge. Germline assignment: CDR1 SGHRS and CDR2 YFSETQ. V lost 4 bases and J lost 4; bases outside the gene matches: 7. CDR3 length: 15 amino acids.

The receptor's source is a man under 40 with non-small cell lung cancer. The sample was distant non-tumor lung tissue. V and J are TRBV5-1 and TRBJ2-3; TRBD2 aligns across 9 bases. The CDR3 loop reads CASSLLAGRADTQYF. The CDR3 region has the DNA TGCGCCAGCAGCCTCCTAGCGGGAAGGGCAGATACGCAGTATTTT.